There are many counts of the clone carrying this T cell receptor (beta chain). The data are from a study of T-cell reconstitution after alpha-beta-depleted transplantation in children. V was cut by 7 bases and J by 0 bases, with 7 bases left in between. This CDR3 has 12 amino acids. Library preparation (for TCRbeta) was performed with unique molecular identifiers. TCRdb fed the PCR reads into MiXCR, producing one record per CDR3 protein. The repertoire holds roughly 500,000 distinct CDR3 sequences, under 15% seen once, with about 5.4% in the top ten. The chain recombines TRBV12-3 or TRBV12-4 with TRBJ2-7; D is ambiguous. The source was PBMCs from the stem cell graft donor, collected from the stem cell graft. This receptor was obtained from a human donor who donated a stem cell graft to a child with combined immunodeficiency. DNA of the CDR3: TGTGCCAGCACCAAAAGCTCCTACGAGCAGTACTTC. Protein product: CASTKSSYEQYF.